A selection of T cell receptor beta chains follows, all from one sample in a study of blood T cell repertoires in COVID-19. The method was immunoSEQ multiplex PCR; TCRdb's version includes in-frame clones alone and lacks a portion of them. The sample includes about 170,000 clones, around nine tenths of them seen just once. Sequencing was done on a sample of peripheral blood. The receptors shown here come from a man younger than 35 with active or convalescent COVID-19. The CDR3 runs from the conserved cysteine through the conserved F or W. D genes are given only for firm matches. Some rows mark clone size as missing; the rest say once, few, many or name a class of expanded clone.

clone_size: few
d_call: NA
v_call: TRBV27
j_call: TRBJ2-1
cdr3_nt: TGTGCCAGCAGTTTATCGAAGGGGAATTGGGAGCAGTTCTTC
cdr3_aa: CASSLSKGNWEQFF

clone_size: NA
d_call: TRBD2
v_call: TRBV2
j_call: TRBJ2-7
cdr3_nt: TGTGCCAGCAGTGAAGCTAGCGGGAGCGAGCAGTACTTC
cdr3_aa: CASSEASGSEQYF

clone_size: NA
d_call: NA
v_call: TRBV12-2
j_call: TRBJ1-1
cdr3_nt: TGTGCAAGTCGCTGGGGGAGACAGGGGATGTCTGAAGCTTTCTTT
cdr3_aa: CASRWGRQGMSEAFF

clone_size: NA
d_call: TRBD1
v_call: TRBV28
j_call: TRBJ1-1
cdr3_nt: TGTGCCAGCAGTCCGTGGACAGGGAACACTGAAGCTTTCTTT
cdr3_aa: CASSPWTGNTEAFF

clone_size: NA
d_call: TRBD2
v_call: TRBV7-8
j_call: TRBJ2-1
cdr3_nt: TGTGCCAGCAGCTTCGCGGGAGCCTACAATGAGCAGTTCTTC
cdr3_aa: CASSFAGAYNEQFF

clone_size: NA
d_call: NA
v_call: TRBV6-5
j_call: TRBJ2-3
cdr3_nt: TGTGCCAGCAGTTACGTTGCTAACACAGATACGCAGTATTTT
cdr3_aa: CASSYVANTDTQYF

clone_size: NA
d_call: NA
v_call: TRBV19
j_call: TRBJ1-1
cdr3_nt: TGTGCCAGTAGTCTGTTAACAGGGAACACTGAAGCTTTCTTT
cdr3_aa: CASSLLTGNTEAFF

clone_size: NA
d_call: NA
v_call: TRBV29-1
j_call: TRBJ2-1
cdr3_nt: TGCAGCGTTGAAGGGGCTAGCGCGGATTACAATGAGCAGTTCTTC
cdr3_aa: CSVEGASADYNEQFF

clone_size: NA
d_call: TRBD1
v_call: TRBV9
j_call: TRBJ1-1
cdr3_nt: TGTGCCAGCAGCATGGGACAGATCTTGACTGAAGCTTTCTTT
cdr3_aa: CASSMGQILTEAFF

clone_size: NA
d_call: TRBD2
v_call: TRBV4-2
j_call: TRBJ2-5
cdr3_nt: TGTGCCAGCAGCCTAGCGGGAGCGGAAGAGACCCAGTACTTC
cdr3_aa: CASSLAGAEETQYF

clone_size: NA
d_call: NA
v_call: TRBV18
j_call: TRBJ1-5
cdr3_nt: TGTGCCAGCTCACCGGGGAGGGGCAATCAGCCCCAGCATTTT
cdr3_aa: CASSPGRGNQPQHF

clone_size: NA
d_call: NA
v_call: TRBV24-1
j_call: TRBJ2-5
cdr3_nt: TGTGCCACCAGTGATCAACAGGTACGAGAGACCCAGTACTTC
cdr3_aa: CATSDQQVRETQYF

clone_size: NA
d_call: NA
v_call: TRBV6-5
j_call: TRBJ1-6
cdr3_nt: TGTGCCAGCAGTTACTCGGTCAGGAATAATTCACCCCTCCACTTT
cdr3_aa: CASSYSVRNNSPLHF

clone_size: NA
d_call: NA
v_call: TRBV19
j_call: TRBJ1-2
cdr3_nt: TGTGCCAGTAGTATAGGTCGGGGAGTGAACTATGGCTACACCTTC
cdr3_aa: CASSIGRGVNYGYTF

clone_size: NA
d_call: NA
v_call: TRBV28
j_call: TRBJ1-1
cdr3_nt: TGTGCCAGCACGGGAGGAGGAACTGAAGCTTTCTTT
cdr3_aa: CASTGGGTEAFF

clone_size: NA
d_call: TRBD2
v_call: TRBV30
j_call: TRBJ2-5
cdr3_nt: TGTGCCTGGACGCGGGAGTGGGAGACCCAGTACTTC
cdr3_aa: CAWTREWETQYF

clone_size: NA
d_call: TRBD1
v_call: TRBV18
j_call: TRBJ1-1
cdr3_nt: TGTGCCAGCTCACCGCCTGGGACAGGGGTAACTGAAGCTTTCTTT
cdr3_aa: CASSPPGTGVTEAFF

clone_size: NA
d_call: NA
v_call: TRBV7-2
j_call: TRBJ1-5
cdr3_nt: TGTGCCAGCAGCGCCCAGGGTGATCAGCCCCAGCATTTT
cdr3_aa: CASSAQGDQPQHF

clone_size: NA
d_call: NA
v_call: TRBV18
j_call: TRBJ1-3
cdr3_nt: TGTGCCAGCTCACCAACAGGGATGGCTGGAAACACCATATATTTT
cdr3_aa: CASSPTGMAGNTIYF

clone_size: NA
d_call: NA
v_call: TRBV7-9
j_call: TRBJ2-7
cdr3_nt: TGTGCCAGCAGCCCCCGACTAGTAGAGGCCTACGAGCAGTACTTC
cdr3_aa: CASSPRLVEAYEQYF

clone_size: NA
d_call: TRBD1
v_call: TRBV28
j_call: TRBJ1-2
cdr3_nt: TGTGCCAGCAGCTCCACCCGAGGACAGGGAAACTATGGCTACACCTTC
cdr3_aa: CASSSTRGQGNYGYTF

clone_size: once
d_call: TRBD2
v_call: TRBV19
j_call: TRBJ2-1
cdr3_nt: TGTGCCAGTAGTCCCGGGACTAGCGGGAGTGGAACCTACAATGAGCAGTTCTTC
cdr3_aa: CASSPGTSGSGTYNEQFF

clone_size: NA
d_call: NA
v_call: TRBV5-1
j_call: TRBJ2-3
cdr3_nt: TGCGCCAGCAGCCCAGGGCCCCGGAGCACAGATACGCAGTATTTT
cdr3_aa: CASSPGPRSTDTQYF

clone_size: NA
d_call: NA
v_call: TRBV28
j_call: TRBJ1-4
cdr3_nt: TGTGCCAGCAGTTTATCATCGGGGGATAGTGAAAAACTGTTTTTT
cdr3_aa: CASSLSSGDSEKLFF

clone_size: NA
d_call: TRBD1
v_call: TRBV28
j_call: TRBJ1-4
cdr3_nt: TGTGCCAGCAGTATCCCCGGGACAGGTATCGAAAAACTGTTTTTT
cdr3_aa: CASSIPGTGIEKLFF

clone_size: NA
d_call: NA
v_call: TRBV21-1
j_call: TRBJ2-1
cdr3_nt: TGTGCCAGCCAAAGGGCGGGTCTATCGTACAATGAGCAGTTCTTC
cdr3_aa: CASQRAGLSYNEQFF

clone_size: NA
d_call: NA
v_call: TRBV10-3
j_call: TRBJ2-5
cdr3_nt: TGTGCCATCAGTGTTAACGGTGAGACCCAGTACTTC
cdr3_aa: CAISVNGETQYF

clone_size: NA
d_call: TRBD1
v_call: TRBV7-9
j_call: TRBJ2-1
cdr3_nt: TGTGCCAGCAGCCTCCGGACAGGGAGTTACAATGAGCAGTTCTTC
cdr3_aa: CASSLRTGSYNEQFF

clone_size: NA
d_call: NA
v_call: TRBV6-6
j_call: TRBJ1-1
cdr3_nt: TGTGCCAGCAGTGTAAGCGGCCTGCACACTGAAGCTTTCTTT
cdr3_aa: CASSVSGLHTEAFF

clone_size: once
d_call: NA
v_call: TRBV10-1
j_call: TRBJ1-1
cdr3_nt: TGCGCCAGCAGTGAAAGGGGACACAACACTGAAGCTTTCTTT
cdr3_aa: CASSERGHNTEAFF

clone_size: NA
d_call: NA
v_call: TRBV9
j_call: TRBJ2-1
cdr3_nt: TGTGCCAGCAGCGTGGGACAACGATACAATGAGCAGTTCTTC
cdr3_aa: CASSVGQRYNEQFF

clone_size: NA
d_call: NA
v_call: TRBV21-1
j_call: TRBJ2-5
cdr3_nt: TGTGCCAGCAGGGGGGACAGTCACCAAGAGACCCAGTACTTC
cdr3_aa: CASRGDSHQETQYF

clone_size: NA
d_call: NA
v_call: TRBV3-1/TRBV3-2
j_call: TRBJ2-7
cdr3_nt: TGTGCCAGCAGAAACGACAACTCCTACGAGCAGTACTTC
cdr3_aa: CASRNDNSYEQYF

clone_size: NA
d_call: TRBD1
v_call: TRBV2
j_call: TRBJ1-6
cdr3_nt: TGTGCCAGCCTCTCCACCGGGGACAGTGGAAATTCACCCCTCCACTTT
cdr3_aa: CASLSTGDSGNSPLHF

clone_size: NA
d_call: NA
v_call: TRBV11-2
j_call: TRBJ1-1
cdr3_nt: TGTGCCAGCAGCTTAGGTCCGTACACTGAAGCTTTCTTT
cdr3_aa: CASSLGPYTEAFF

clone_size: NA
d_call: NA
v_call: TRBV9
j_call: TRBJ2-3
cdr3_nt: TGTGCCAGCAGCGTATCAACCCCCGGCGGTACGCAGTATTTT
cdr3_aa: CASSVSTPGGTQYF

clone_size: few
d_call: TRBD1
v_call: TRBV6-5
j_call: TRBJ1-5
cdr3_nt: TGTGCCAGCAGTTACCGGGACAGAAATCAGCCCCAGCATTTT
cdr3_aa: CASSYRDRNQPQHF

clone_size: NA
d_call: TRBD1
v_call: TRBV2
j_call: TRBJ2-5
cdr3_nt: TGTGCCAGCAATTCACAGGGGGCAGAGACCCAGTACTTC
cdr3_aa: CASNSQGAETQYF

clone_size: NA
d_call: TRBD2
v_call: TRBV15
j_call: TRBJ2-4
cdr3_nt: TGTGCCACCAGCAGAGATCGGGGGGAGGACATTCAGTACTTC
cdr3_aa: CATSRDRGEDIQYF

clone_size: NA
d_call: TRBD1
v_call: TRBV24-1
j_call: TRBJ2-1
cdr3_nt: TGTGCCACCAGTGACCCCCCCCGACAGGGATCCTACAATGAGCAGTTCTTC
cdr3_aa: CATSDPPRQGSYNEQFF

clone_size: NA
d_call: TRBD2
v_call: TRBV2
j_call: TRBJ2-3
cdr3_nt: TGTGCCGGGGGGCTAGCGGGGAGCTACGATACGCAGTATTTT
cdr3_aa: CAGGLAGSYDTQYF